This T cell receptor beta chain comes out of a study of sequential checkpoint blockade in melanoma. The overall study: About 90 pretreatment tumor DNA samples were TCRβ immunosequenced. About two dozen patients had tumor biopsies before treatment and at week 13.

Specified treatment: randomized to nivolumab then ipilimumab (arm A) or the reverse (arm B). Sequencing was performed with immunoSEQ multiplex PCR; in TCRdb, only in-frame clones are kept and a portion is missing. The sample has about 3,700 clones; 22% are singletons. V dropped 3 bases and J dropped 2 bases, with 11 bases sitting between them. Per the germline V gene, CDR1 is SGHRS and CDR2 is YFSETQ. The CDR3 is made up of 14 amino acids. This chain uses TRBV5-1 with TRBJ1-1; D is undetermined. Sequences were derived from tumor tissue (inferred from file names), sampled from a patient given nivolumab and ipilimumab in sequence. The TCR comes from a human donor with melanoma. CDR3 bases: TGCGCCAGCAGCTCCGTCAGCGCTAACACTGAAGCTTTCTTT. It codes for CASSSVSANTEAFF.